The clone carrying this TCR beta chain came up once. The trim removed 4 bases at V and 6 bases at J, leaving 9 bases unmatched. The CDR3 has 15 amino acids. CDR1 is SGDLS and CDR2 is YYNGEE in the germline V gene. The data derive from a study of blood T cell repertoires in COVID-19. The wider study: Specimens from acute and convalescent COVID-19 originated in the United States, Italy and Spain. T cells, B-cell-depleted T cells, or PBMCs supplied cDNA or gDNA.

Methods used by the authors: Reference gene primers were amplified, and this amplification served to estimate nucleated cell counts. Repertoires were generated with immunoSEQ multiplex PCR, while TCRdb's copy carries only in-frame clones and drops some. The V and J calls and clone size come from that table; D and trimming were worked out from the DNA. Of around 170,000 clones in the sample, 88% are singletons; the top ten hold around 25%. The clonotype originates from a man aged 55-75 years with acute or convalescent COVID-19. Input material: peripheral blood. This chain uses TRBV9 with TRBJ2-2; 7 positions agree with TRBD1. CDR3 in DNA: TGTGCCAGCAGCCCCCGACAGGGTCACGCCGGGGAGCTGTTTTTT. Protein sequence: CASSPRQGHAGELFF. Full variable domain (remainder filled in from reference TRBV9 and TRBJ2-2): DSGVTQTPKHLITATGQRVTLRCSPRSGDLSVYWYQQSLDQGLQFLIQYYNGEERAKGNILERFSAQQFPDLHSELNLSSLELGDSALYFCASSPRQGHAGELFFGEGSRLTVL.